This paragraph covers one TCR beta chain sequence. Its matching antigen is unknown. This specimen comes from a study of T cell responses to AZD1222 COVID-19 vaccine. Whole-study findings and limits: Spike-specific TCR breadth and depth grew following two AZD1222 doses. There were mostly white British donors and more females than males, and clonal diversity was possibly underestimated. The span of vaccine-associated CD4 TCRs extended across spike, with dominance at 160-218 and 743-854. Repertoire sampling happened only post peak T cell response.

The method was immunoSEQ multiplex PCR; TCRdb's version includes in-frame clones alone and lacks a portion of them. The sample shows about 170,000 clones, 85% to 95% of them seen only once. The junction had 12 bases not matched to a gene; V was cut back by 6 bases and J by 5 bases. CDR3 length: 15 residues. Germline-derived CDR1 and CDR2 are LNHDA and SQIVND (reference sequence). The chain combines TRBV19 with TRBJ2-5; TRBD1 agrees at 7 bases. The TCR was taken from an adult in good health. The specimen was peripheral blood, collected on day 0 of AZD1222 vaccination. DNA of the CDR3: TGTGCCAGTAGCGCCCGGACAGGCCGACGGGAGACCCAGTACTTC. Encoded protein: CASSARTGRRETQYF.